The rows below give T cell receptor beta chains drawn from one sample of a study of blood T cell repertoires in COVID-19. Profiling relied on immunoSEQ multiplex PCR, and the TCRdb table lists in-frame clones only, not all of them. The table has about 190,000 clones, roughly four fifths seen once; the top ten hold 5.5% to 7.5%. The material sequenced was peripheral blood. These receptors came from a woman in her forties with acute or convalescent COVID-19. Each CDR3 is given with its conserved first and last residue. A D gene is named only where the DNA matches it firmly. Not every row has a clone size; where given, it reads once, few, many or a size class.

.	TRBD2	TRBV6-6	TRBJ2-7	TGTGCCAGCGGGAGGGGTCAATCCTACGAGCAGTACTTC	CASGRGQSYEQYF
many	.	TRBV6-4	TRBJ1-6	TGTGCCAGCAGTATCGAGGATACCAATTCACCCCTCCACTTT	CASSIEDTNSPLHF
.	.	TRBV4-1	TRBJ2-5	TGCGCCAGCAGCCAAGTGCAATCGTCTAGCGATCCCTCCCAAGAGACCCAGTACTTC	CASSQVQSSSDPSQETQYF
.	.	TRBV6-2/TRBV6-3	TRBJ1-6	TGTGCCAGCAGTTACTCCCGGGGTGGTAGGACACCCCTCCACTTT	CASSYSRGGRTPLHF
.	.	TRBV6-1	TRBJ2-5	TGTGCCAGCAGTGAAGCATTCGGGGGTGGGGCAGAGACCCAGTACTTC	CASSEAFGGGAETQYF
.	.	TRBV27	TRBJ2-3	TGTGCCAGCAGCTCCCGACTAACTAGCACAGATACGCAGTATTTT	CASSSRLTSTDTQYF
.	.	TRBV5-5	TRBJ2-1	TGTGCCAGCAGCTCATTCTTCCCCGAGGAGTTCTTC	CASSSFFPEEFF
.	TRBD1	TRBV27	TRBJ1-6	TGTGCCAGCAGCTCACCGACAGGGGGCAATTCACCCCTCCACTTT	CASSSPTGGNSPLHF
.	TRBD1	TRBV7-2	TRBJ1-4	TGTGCCAGCGGCCGGGACAGGGAGGCAAAACTGTTTTTT	CASGRDREAKLFF
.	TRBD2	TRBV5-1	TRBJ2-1	TGCGCCAGCAGCTTGTTCGAGCGGGAGGTCCTGTTCTTC	CASSLFEREVLFF
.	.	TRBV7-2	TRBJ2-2	TGTGCCAGCAGCCCCCAGCGCGGCACCGGGGAGCTGTTTTTT	CASSPQRGTGELFF
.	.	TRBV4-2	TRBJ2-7	TGTGCCAGCAGCCAAGGCGAACAGTACGAGCAGTACTTC	CASSQGEQYEQYF
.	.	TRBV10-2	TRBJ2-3	TGCGCCAGCAGTGAGTGGGCAGGTCACACAGATACGCAGTATTTT	CASSEWAGHTDTQYF
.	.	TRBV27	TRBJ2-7	TGTGCCAGCAGCCTGAGACAGGGAGGCCACGAGCAGTACTTC	CASSLRQGGHEQYF
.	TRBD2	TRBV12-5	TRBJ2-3	TGTGCTAGTGGTGATAGCGGGTCAGATACGCAGTATTTT	CASGDSGSDTQYF
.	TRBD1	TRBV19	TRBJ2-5	TGTGCCAGTAGTAAACGACAGGGACCCGTACAAGAGACCCAGTACTTC	CASSKRQGPVQETQYF
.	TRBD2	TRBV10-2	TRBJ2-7	TGCGCCAGCACCGGGACTAGCGGGGGTTCCTACGAGCAGTACTTC	CASTGTSGGSYEQYF
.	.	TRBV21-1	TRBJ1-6	TGTGCCAGCAGCAAAGCCACGACAGGGGGTAACTTCCCTACCTATAATTCACCCCTCCACTTT	CASSKATTGGNFPTYNSPLHF
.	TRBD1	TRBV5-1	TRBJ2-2	TGCGCCAGCATTCCCGGGACAGATACGCCATCCCTGTTTTTT	CASIPGTDTPSLFF
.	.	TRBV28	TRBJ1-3	TGTGCCAGCAGTCCTCTGAGGGCCTCTGGAAACACCATATATTTT	CASSPLRASGNTIYF
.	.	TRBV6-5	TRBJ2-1	TGTGCCAGCTGCGATGCGGGGAGCTCCTACAATGAGCAGTTCTTC	CASCDAGSSYNEQFF
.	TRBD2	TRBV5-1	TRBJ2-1	TGCGCCAGCAGCCCGGCGACTAGCGGGAGCTACAATGAGCAGTTCTTC	CASSPATSGSYNEQFF
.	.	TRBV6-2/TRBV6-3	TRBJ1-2	TGTGCCAGCAGTTCCTGGGGGGACTATGGCTACACCTTC	CASSSWGDYGYTF
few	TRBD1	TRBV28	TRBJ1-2	TGTGCCAGCAGTAGACAGGGGTGGGAAGTCTATGGCTACACCTTC	CASSRQGWEVYGYTF
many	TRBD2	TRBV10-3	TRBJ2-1	TGTGCCATCAGTGTCGGGACTAGTGACAATGAGCAGTTCTTC	CAISVGTSDNEQFF
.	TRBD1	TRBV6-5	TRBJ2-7	TGTGCCAGCAGTTACAGATCCGGGACAGGGGAGCAGTACTTC	CASSYRSGTGEQYF
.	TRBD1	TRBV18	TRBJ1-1	TGTGCCAGCTCAGCAGGACAGGGAGGGAACACTGAAGCTTTCTTT	CASSAGQGGNTEAFF
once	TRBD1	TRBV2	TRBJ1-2	TGTGCCAGCAGCCCCCTGACAGGGAACTATGGCTACACCTTC	CASSPLTGNYGYTF
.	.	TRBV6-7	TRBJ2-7	TGTGCCAGCAGTTCCCCAAATATAGAGGGAGGGCAGTACTTC	CASSSPNIEGGQYF
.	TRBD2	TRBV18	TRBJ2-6	TGTGCCAGCTCACCCTCCAATAGCGGGAGGGGTGGGGCCAACGTCCTGACTTTC	CASSPSNSGRGGANVLTF
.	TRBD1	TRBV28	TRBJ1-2	TGTGCCAGCAGTAAAATGACAGGGGCCGTGGGCTACACCTTC	CASSKMTGAVGYTF
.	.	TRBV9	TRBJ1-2	TGTGCCAGCAGCTCTCCGGGGGAATCTTATGGCTACACCTTC	CASSSPGESYGYTF
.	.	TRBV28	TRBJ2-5	TGTGCCAGCATCCCGGGCGGGTACCAAGAGACCCAGTACTTC	CASIPGGYQETQYF
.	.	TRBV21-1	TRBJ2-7	TGTGCCAGCAGCAGGGAGGGGGTAGGAGGGACTACCCCGCCGCACTATGAGCAGTACTTC	CASSREGVGGTTPPHYEQYF
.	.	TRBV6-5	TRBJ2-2	TGTGCCAGCAGTTACTCGATAACGCGGGCCGGGGAGCTGTTTTTT	CASSYSITRAGELFF
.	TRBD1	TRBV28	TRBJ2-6	TGTGCCAGCAGCGCCGGGACAGGGCACTCTGGGGCCAACGTCCTGACTTTC	CASSAGTGHSGANVLTF
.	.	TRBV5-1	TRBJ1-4	TGCGCCAGCAGCCCAGGGGACGGGAATGAAAAACTGTTTTTT	CASSPGDGNEKLFF
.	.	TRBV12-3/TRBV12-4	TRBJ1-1	TGTGCCAGCAGTTTAACAGGGAGCGCTTTCTTT	CASSLTGSAFF
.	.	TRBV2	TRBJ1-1	TGTGCCAGCAGGGGGGGGATATTCGGCACTGAAGCTTTCTTT	CASRGGIFGTEAFF
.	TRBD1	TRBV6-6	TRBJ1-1	TGTGCCAGCAGCATCGCCGTGACAGGGTCCCCCACTGAAGCTTTCTTT	CASSIAVTGSPTEAFF
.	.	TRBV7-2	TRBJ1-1	TGTGCCAGCAGCCCACAGGGTATTAGCACTGAAGCTTTCTTT	CASSPQGISTEAFF
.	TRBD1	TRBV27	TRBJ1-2	TGTGCCAGCAGTTTCGGTGAGGGGGCCGGTGGCTACACCTTC	CASSFGEGAGGYTF
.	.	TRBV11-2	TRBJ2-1	TGTGCCAGCAGCCCCCGGCAGGGGCGTCCCTCCTACAATGAGCAGTTCTTC	CASSPRQGRPSYNEQFF
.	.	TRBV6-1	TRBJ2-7	TGTGCCAGCAGTGAGGAGGGACCGCTCAATACCTACGAGCAGTACTTC	CASSEEGPLNTYEQYF
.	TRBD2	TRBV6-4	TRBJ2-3	TGTGCCAGCAGCCCGACGGCGGGGGGGGCAGATACGCAGTATTTT	CASSPTAGGADTQYF
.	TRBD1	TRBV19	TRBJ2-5	TGTGCCAGTAGTATACAGGGGGTTAAAGAGACCCAGTACTTC	CASSIQGVKETQYF
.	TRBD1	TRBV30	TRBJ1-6	TGTGCCTGGAGTGTTGACAGGGCATCACCCCTCCACTTT	CAWSVDRASPLHF
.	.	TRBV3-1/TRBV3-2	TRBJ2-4	TGTGCCAGCAGCCATACCAAGGACGGCGGGGTAAACATTCAGTACTTC	CASSHTKDGGVNIQYF
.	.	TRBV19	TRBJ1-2	TGTGCCAGTAGTCAGACGGTACAGGGAATAGAGGGCTACACCTTC	CASSQTVQGIEGYTF
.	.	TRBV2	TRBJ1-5	TGTGCCAGCAGTGAACGGGATCCAATCTATAGCAATCAGCCCCAGCATTTT	CASSERDPIYSNQPQHF
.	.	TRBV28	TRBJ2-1	TGTGCCAGCAGCCCCAGGGGCGAACCCTACAATGAGCAGTTCTTC	CASSPRGEPYNEQFF
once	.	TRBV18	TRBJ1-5	TGTGCCAGCTCACCACCTTCGGGTTTCGGCAATCAGCCCCAGCATTTT	CASSPPSGFGNQPQHF
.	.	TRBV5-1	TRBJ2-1	TGCGCCGGACCGAACGGGGTCGTACTCTTATACAATGAGCAGTTCTTC	CAGPNGVVLLYNEQFF
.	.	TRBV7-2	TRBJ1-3	TGTGCCAGCAGCTTAGGGGCAGGGGCAGGAAACACCATATATTTT	CASSLGAGAGNTIYF